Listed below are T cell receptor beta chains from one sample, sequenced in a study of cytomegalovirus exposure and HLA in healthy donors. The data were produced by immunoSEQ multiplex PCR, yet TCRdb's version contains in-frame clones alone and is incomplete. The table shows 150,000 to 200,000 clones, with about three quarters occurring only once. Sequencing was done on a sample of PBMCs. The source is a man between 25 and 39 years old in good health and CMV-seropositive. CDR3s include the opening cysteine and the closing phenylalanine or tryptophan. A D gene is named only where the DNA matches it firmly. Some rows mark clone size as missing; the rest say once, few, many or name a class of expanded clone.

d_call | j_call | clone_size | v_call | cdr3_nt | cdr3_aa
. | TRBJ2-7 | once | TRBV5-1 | TGCGCCAGCAGCTTCGATATAAGCGGATTCTACGAGCAGTACTTC | CASSFDISGFYEQYF
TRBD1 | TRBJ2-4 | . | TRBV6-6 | TGTGCCAGCAGTTGGACAGGGACCAAAAACATTCAGTACTTC | CASSWTGTKNIQYF
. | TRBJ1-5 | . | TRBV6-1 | TGTGCCAGCAGTGAAGCAAACAGGGACCAGCCCCAGCATTTT | CASSEANRDQPQHF
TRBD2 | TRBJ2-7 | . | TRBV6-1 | TGTGCCAGCATTTCTGGCGGGAGTCTCTACGAGCAGTACTTC | CASISGGSLYEQYF
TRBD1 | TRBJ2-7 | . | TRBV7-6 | TGTGCCAGCAGCTTAGGAATTGGGACAGGGGTCTACGAGCAGTACTTC | CASSLGIGTGVYEQYF
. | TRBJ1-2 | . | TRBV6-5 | TGTGCCAGCAGATCTGATTCGTCCGGGGGCTACACCTTC | CASRSDSSGGYTF
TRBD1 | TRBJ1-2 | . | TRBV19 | TGTGCCAGTAGTTCCGGGACAGCGAGCGTCGAGAACTATGGCTACACCTTC | CASSSGTASVENYGYTF
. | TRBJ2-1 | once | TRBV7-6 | TGTGCCAGCAGCTTAGGCGGAACCTACAATGAGCAGTTCTTC | CASSLGGTYNEQFF
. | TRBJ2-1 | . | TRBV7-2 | TGTGCCAGCATGAAGACTAGGAGCTCCTACAATGAGCAGTTCTTC | CASMKTRSSYNEQFF
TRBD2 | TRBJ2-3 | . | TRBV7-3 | TGTGCCAGCAGCTTACAGCGGGACGATACGCAGTATTTT | CASSLQRDDTQYF
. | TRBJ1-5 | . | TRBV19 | TGTGCCAGTAGTATATGGTCGGGTAGCAATCAGCCCCAGCATTTT | CASSIWSGSNQPQHF
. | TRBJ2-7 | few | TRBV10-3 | TGTGCCATCAGTGATAGGGCAGGGGCCTACGAGCAGTACTTC | CAISDRAGAYEQYF
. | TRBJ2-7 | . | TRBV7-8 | TGTGCCAGCAGCTTACGATCCACGGGAGTGGGCGAGCAGTACTTC | CASSLRSTGVGEQYF
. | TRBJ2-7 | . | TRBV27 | TGTGCCAGCAGTTACCGGGACACAAACTACGAGCAGTACTTC | CASSYRDTNYEQYF
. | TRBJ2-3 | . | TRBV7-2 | TGTGCCAGCAGCTTAGCTATAAATACGCAGTATTTT | CASSLAINTQYF
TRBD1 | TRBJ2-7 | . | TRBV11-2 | TGTGCCAGCAGCCGGACAGGGTCGTACGAGCAGTACTTC | CASSRTGSYEQYF
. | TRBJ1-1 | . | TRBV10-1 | TGCGCCAGCAGTGGTCAGGGGAACACTGAAGCTTTCTTT | CASSGQGNTEAFF
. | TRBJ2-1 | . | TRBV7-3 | TGTGCCAGCAGCTTTGGCTCAGCGATTTCCCGTGAGCAGTTCTTC | CASSFGSAISREQFF
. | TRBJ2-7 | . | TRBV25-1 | TGTGCCAGTGGCGGACAGTTTAAGTACTTC | CASGGQFKYF
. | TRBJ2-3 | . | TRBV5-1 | TGCGCCAGCAGCCTACCCCAATTCACAGATACGCAGTATTTT | CASSLPQFTDTQYF
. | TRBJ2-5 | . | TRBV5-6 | TGTGCCAGCAGCTTGGAGCCCCAGACCCAGTACTTC | CASSLEPQTQYF
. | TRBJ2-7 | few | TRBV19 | TGTGCCAGTCGGGACTCCTCCTTCTACGAGCAGTACTTC | CASRDSSFYEQYF
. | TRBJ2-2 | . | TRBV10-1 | TGCGCCAGCAGTGAGTCGGAGCCCGGGGAGCTGTTTTTT | CASSESEPGELFF
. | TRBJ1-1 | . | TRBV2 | TGTGCCAGCAGTGAAGGACTAATCGGCATCACTGAAGCTTTCTTT | CASSEGLIGITEAFF
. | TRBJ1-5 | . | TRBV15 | TGTGCCACCAGCAGAGTTGACTGGAATCAGCCCCAGCATTTT | CATSRVDWNQPQHF
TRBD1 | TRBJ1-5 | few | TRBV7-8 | TGTGCCAGCAGTCATACAGGGGTTAATCAGCCCCAGCATTTT | CASSHTGVNQPQHF
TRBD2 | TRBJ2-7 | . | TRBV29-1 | TGCAGCGTTGAAGAGGGAGGGTGGGGTCAGGGCGGCTACGAGCAGTACTTC | CSVEEGGWGQGGYEQYF
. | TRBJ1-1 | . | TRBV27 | TGTGCCAGCAGACCTCCCCTCACAGGGTATGGTAGTTACACTGAAGCTTTCTTT | CASRPPLTGYGSYTEAFF
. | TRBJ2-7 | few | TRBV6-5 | TGTGCCAGCACCACTCCAGGCTCCTACGAGCAGTACTTC | CASTTPGSYEQYF
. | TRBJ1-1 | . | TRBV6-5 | TGTGCCAGTGGGGCGAACACTGAAGCTTTCTTT | CASGANTEAFF
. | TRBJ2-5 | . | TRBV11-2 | TGTGCCAGCAGCTTAGTCAGGGGTTCAGAGACCCAGTACTTC | CASSLVRGSETQYF
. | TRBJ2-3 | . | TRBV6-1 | TGTGCCAGCAGTGAATTAGCTTGGCCCGGAGATACGCAGTATTTT | CASSELAWPGDTQYF
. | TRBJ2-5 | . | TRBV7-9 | TGTGCCAGCAGCTTAGTTGGCGGGAAGGACTTAGCCCAAGAGACCCAGTACTTC | CASSLVGGKDLAQETQYF
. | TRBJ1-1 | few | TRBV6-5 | TGTGCCAGCAGTACAGGGATTGTTACTGAAGCTTTCTTT | CASSTGIVTEAFF
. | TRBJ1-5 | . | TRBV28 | TGTGCCAGCGGGGGGAATCAGCCCCAGCATTTT | CASGGNQPQHF
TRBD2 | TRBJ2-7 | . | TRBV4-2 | TGTGCCAGCAGCCAAGACCCCCCTGCTAAGACTAGCGGGGTCTACGAGCAGTACTTC | CASSQDPPAKTSGVYEQYF
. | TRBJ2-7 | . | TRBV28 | TGTGCCAGCCGTCAGGCCACCTACGAGCAGTACTTC | CASRQATYEQYF
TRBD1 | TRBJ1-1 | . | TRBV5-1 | TGCGCCAGCAGCTTGGATAGCGGGGGACAGTCAGTCAAGGGAGCTTTCTTT | CASSLDSGGQSVKGAFF
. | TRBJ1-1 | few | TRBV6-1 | TGTGCCAGCAAGAGGGAGGGAGGTGAAGCTTTCTTT | CASKREGGEAFF
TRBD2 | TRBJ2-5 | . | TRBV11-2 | TGTGCCAGCAGCTTGGGGAATAGCGGGACGGAGACCCAGTACTTC | CASSLGNSGTETQYF
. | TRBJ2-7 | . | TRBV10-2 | TGCGCCAGCAGTGGAGAGAGCGGACTTTCCCAAAGCTACGAGCAGTACTTC | CASSGESGLSQSYEQYF
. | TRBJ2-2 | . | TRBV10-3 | TGTGCCGTCAGGACTCGCACCGGGGAGCTGTTTTTT | CAVRTRTGELFF
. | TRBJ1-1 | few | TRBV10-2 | TGCGCCAGCAAATCGACGGATAGCATGAACACTGAAGCTTTCTTT | CASKSTDSMNTEAFF
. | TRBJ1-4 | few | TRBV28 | TGTGCCAGCATTGAAAGGGAGGAAAATGAAAAACTGTTTTTT | CASIEREENEKLFF
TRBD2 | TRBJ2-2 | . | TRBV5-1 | TGCGCCAGCAGCTTGGGACTAGCGCCAACCGGGGAGCTGTTTTTT | CASSLGLAPTGELFF
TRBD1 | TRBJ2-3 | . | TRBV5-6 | TGTGCCAGCAGCAAGGACAGGGGGCTGACGGATACGCAGTATTTT | CASSKDRGLTDTQYF
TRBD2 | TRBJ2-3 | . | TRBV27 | TGTGCCAGCAGTTTTTGGGGCGGGAGTGGGCCAGATACGCAGTATTTT | CASSFWGGSGPDTQYF
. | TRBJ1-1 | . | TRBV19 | TGTGCCAGTATTCCCCATCCCCAGGGGTACTGGACTGAAGCTTTCTTT | CASIPHPQGYWTEAFF
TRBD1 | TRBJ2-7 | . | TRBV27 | TGTGCCACCCGCCGTGGGACAGCCTACTACGAGCAGTACTTC | CATRRGTAYYEQYF
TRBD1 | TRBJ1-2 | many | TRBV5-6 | TGTGCCAGCAGCTCCTTATCCGGGACAGGGATTGGAATAGAATATGGCTACACCTTC | CASSSLSGTGIGIEYGYTF
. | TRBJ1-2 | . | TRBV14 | TGTGCCAGCAGCCAAGATACCAGGGTGGGCGGCTACACCTTC | CASSQDTRVGGYTF